This T cell receptor (beta chain) was obtained from a study of T cells in Graves' hyperthyroidism and ophthalmopathy. Patients aged 18 to 65 had newly diagnosed hyperthyroidism of under 2 months' duration. TCR beta CDR3 regions were amplified from RNA. The HTBI set primed first-round TCR CDR3 RT-PCR. TCRdb reanalysed the multiplex PCR reads using MiXCR and keeps one entry per CDR3 protein. The repertoire has about 400,000 distinct CDR3 sequences, 15% to 19% of them found once; the top ten carry 25% to 35%. Germline lookup yields CDR1 MDHEN and CDR2 SYDVKM. The V gene end was trimmed by 5 bases and the J gene end by 3 bases; junction bases not matched to a gene: 12. This CDR3 has 17 residues. This clonotype was seen at least ten times.

The chain has TRBV28 and TRBJ2-1; 8 nucleotides align to TRBD1. Sequencing input: blood. The source is a woman between 18 and 29 years old with Graves' hyperthyroidism that later progressed to Graves' ophthalmopathy. The CDR3 protein is CASSPPPGQAIYNEQFF. In nucleotides, the CDR3 is TGTGCCAGCAGTCCGCCGCCGGGACAGGCGATCTACAATGAGCAGTTCTTC.